This T cell receptor (beta chain) was captured in a study of PD-L1 blockade in urothelial cancer. Clones were read by immunoSEQ multiplex PCR, and TCRdb kept only the in-frame ones, dropping some. The sample has about 29,000 clones, less than 90% seen once. Regarding time point: peripheral blood 6 weeks after treatment start. Sequenced material: PBMCs, taken around atezolizumab (anti-PD-L1) treatment. The source of this sequence is a man between 70 and 80 years old with urothelial cancer.

Written as DNA, the CDR3 is TGTGCCAGCAGCCAAGATCGACAGCATGGCTACACCTTC. This translates into CASSQDRQHGYTF. The V call is TRBV14, the J call TRBJ1-2; a weak D match, TRBD1 (5 bases). The germline CDR1 and CDR2 sequences are SGHDN and FVKESK. This CDR3 comprises 13 residues. V lost 0 bases, J lost 6 bases, and 8 bases lay in between. The entire variable domain, with the rest obtained from reference TRBV14 and TRBJ1-2, is as follows: EAGVTQFPSHSVIEKGQTVTLRCDPISGHDNLYWYRRVMGKEIKFLLHFVKESKQDESGMPNNRFLAERTGGTYSTLKVQPAELEDSGVYFCASSQDRQHGYTFGSGTRLTVV.